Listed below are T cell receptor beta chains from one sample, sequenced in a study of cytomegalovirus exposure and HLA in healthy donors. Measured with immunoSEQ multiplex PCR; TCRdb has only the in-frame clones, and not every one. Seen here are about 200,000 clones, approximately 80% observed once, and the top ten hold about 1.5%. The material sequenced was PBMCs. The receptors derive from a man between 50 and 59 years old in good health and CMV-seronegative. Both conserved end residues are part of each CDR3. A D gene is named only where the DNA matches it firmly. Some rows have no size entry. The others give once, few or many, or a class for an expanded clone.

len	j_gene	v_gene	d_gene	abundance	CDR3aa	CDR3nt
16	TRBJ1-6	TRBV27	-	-	CASSFPEGRANSPLHF	TGTGCCAGCAGTTTCCCCGAAGGCAGGGCTAATTCACCCCTCCACTTT
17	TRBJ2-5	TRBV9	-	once	CASSVESGAGGRETQYF	TGTGCCAGCAGCGTAGAATCGGGAGCGGGCGGTCGGGAGACCCAGTACTTC
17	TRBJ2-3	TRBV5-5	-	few	CASSSFPTGTSTDTQYF	TGTGCCAGCAGCAGCTTCCCGACAGGAACTAGCACAGATACGCAGTATTTT
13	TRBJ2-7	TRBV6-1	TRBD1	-	CASSATGGYEQYF	TGTGCCAGCAGCGCGACAGGGGGCTACGAGCAGTACTTC
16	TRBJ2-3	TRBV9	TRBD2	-	CASSPTEGGVTDTQYF	TGTGCCAGCAGCCCAACGGAGGGAGGGGTCACAGATACGCAGTATTTT
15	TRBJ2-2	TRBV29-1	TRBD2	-	CSVGGGAGGVGELFF	TGCAGCGTTGGGGGAGGAGCGGGAGGGGTCGGGGAGCTGTTTTTT
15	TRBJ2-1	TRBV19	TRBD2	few	CASSIAASGNNEQFF	TGTGCCAGTAGTATAGCGGCTAGCGGGAACAATGAGCAGTTCTTC
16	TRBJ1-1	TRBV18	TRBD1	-	CASSPQGQGASTEAFF	TGTGCCAGCTCACCACAGGGACAGGGGGCCAGCACTGAAGCTTTCTTT
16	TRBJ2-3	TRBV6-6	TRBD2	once	CASSYLAGGKTDTQYF	TGTGCCAGCAGTTATCTAGCGGGAGGGAAGACAGATACGCAGTATTTT
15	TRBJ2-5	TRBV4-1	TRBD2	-	CASSQTSGRQETQYF	TGCGCCAGCAGCCAGACTAGCGGGAGGCAAGAGACCCAGTACTTC
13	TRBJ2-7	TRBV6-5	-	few	CASSTPTGYEQYF	TGTGCCAGCAGTACTCCGACGGGCTACGAGCAGTACTTC
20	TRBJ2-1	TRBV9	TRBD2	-	CASSVTSGTSGSTPYNEQFF	TGTGCCAGCAGCGTAACCTCCGGGACTAGCGGGAGTACGCCCTACAATGAGCAGTTCTTC
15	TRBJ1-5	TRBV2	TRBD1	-	CASSSQGASNQPQHF	TGTGCCAGCAGTTCACAGGGGGCAAGCAATCAGCCCCAGCATTTT
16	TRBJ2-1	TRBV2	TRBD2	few	CASSTQKLAGQNEQFF	TGTGCCAGCAGTACCCAAAAACTAGCGGGGCAAAATGAGCAGTTCTTC
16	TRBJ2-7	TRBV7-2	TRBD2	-	CASSFFASGSPYEQYF	TGTGCCAGCAGCTTTTTTGCTAGCGGGAGCCCCTACGAGCAGTACTTC